The source of this T cell receptor beta chain is a study of cytomegalovirus exposure and HLA in healthy donors. V lost 8 bases and J lost 10, with 13 bases in between. The CDR3 is 11 residues long. Germline V gene sequence: CDR1 MNHEY, CDR2 SVGAGI. The protocol was immunoSEQ multiplex PCR, while the TCRdb copy is restricted to in-frame clones and leaves out a portion. The table includes about 130,000 clones, under 90% detected once. The TCR sequence derives from a woman aged 18-29 years in good health and CMV-seronegative. The sample taken for sequencing was PBMCs. This chain links TRBV6-5 with TRBJ2-3; perhaps TRBD2 as D (5 bases). CDR3 coding DNA: TGTGCCAGCTCCAACGGGATTGCGCAGTATTTT. Translating it yields CASSNGIAQYF.